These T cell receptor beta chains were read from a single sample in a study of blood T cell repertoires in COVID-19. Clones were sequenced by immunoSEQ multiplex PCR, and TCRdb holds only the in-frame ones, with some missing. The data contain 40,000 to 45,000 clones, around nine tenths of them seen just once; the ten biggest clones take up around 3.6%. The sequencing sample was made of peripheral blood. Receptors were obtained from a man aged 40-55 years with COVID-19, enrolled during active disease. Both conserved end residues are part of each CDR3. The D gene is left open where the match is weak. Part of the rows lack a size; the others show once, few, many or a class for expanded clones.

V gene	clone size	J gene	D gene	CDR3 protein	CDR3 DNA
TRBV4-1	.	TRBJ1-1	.	CASRLRGEGTEAFF	TGCGCCAGCAGATTACGGGGGGAAGGTACTGAAGCTTTCTTT
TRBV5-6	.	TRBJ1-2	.	CASSSLSGTSYGYTF	TGTGCCAGCAGTTCTCTCAGCGGGACATCTTATGGCTACACCTTC
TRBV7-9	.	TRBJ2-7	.	CASSFQGTTDEQYF	TGTGCCAGCAGCTTTCAGGGAACTACCGACGAGCAGTACTTC
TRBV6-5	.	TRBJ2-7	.	CASREAGAYEQYF	TGTGCCAGCAGGGAGGCAGGGGCGTACGAGCAGTACTTC
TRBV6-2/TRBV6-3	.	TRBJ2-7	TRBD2	CASSPGLASAYEQYF	TGTGCCAGCAGCCCGGGACTAGCGTCGGCCTACGAGCAGTACTTC
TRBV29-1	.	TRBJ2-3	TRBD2	CSVEGKGLATSTDTQYF	TGCAGCGTTGAAGGCAAAGGACTAGCCACTAGCACAGATACGCAGTATTTT
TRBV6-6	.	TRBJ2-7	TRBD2	CASGPGGLASYEQYF	TGTGCCAGCGGCCCGGGGGGACTAGCGTCCTACGAGCAGTACTTC
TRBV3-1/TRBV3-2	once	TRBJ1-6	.	CASSNREVNSPLHF	TGTGCCAGCAGCAACCGGGAGGTAAATTCACCCCTCCACTTT
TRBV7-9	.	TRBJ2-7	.	CASSSLYEQYF	TGTGCCAGCTCGTCCTTATACGAGCAGTACTTC
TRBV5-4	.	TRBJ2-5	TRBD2	CASSLEGGPSKTQYF	TGTGCCAGCAGCTTGGAGGGAGGGCCGTCAAAGACCCAGTACTTC
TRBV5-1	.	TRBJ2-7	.	CASSFARQGSDEQYF	TGCGCCAGCAGCTTCGCGCGGCAGGGCTCCGACGAGCAGTACTTC
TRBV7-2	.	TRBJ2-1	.	CASTSPYAWAVLRNEQFF	TGTGCCAGCACTTCCCCCTATGCATGGGCAGTACTTCGAAATGAGCAGTTCTTC
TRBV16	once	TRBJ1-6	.	CASSHRVESSPLHF	TGTGCCAGCAGCCACAGGGTAGAGAGTTCACCCCTCCACTTT
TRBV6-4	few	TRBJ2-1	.	CASSDSSGDNEQFF	TGTGCCAGCAGTGACTCGTCAGGGGACAATGAGCAGTTCTTC
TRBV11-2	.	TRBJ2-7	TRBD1	CASSFGDRGPYEQYF	TGTGCCAGCAGCTTCGGGGACAGGGGACCCTACGAGCAGTACTTC
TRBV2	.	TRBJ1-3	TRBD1	CASRAGTGGNTIYF	TGTGCCAGCAGGGCAGGGACAGGTGGAAACACCATATATTTT
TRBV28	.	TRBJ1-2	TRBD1	CASSKDREGDGYTF	TGTGCCAGCAGTAAGGACAGGGAGGGAGATGGCTACACCTTC
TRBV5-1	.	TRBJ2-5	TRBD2	CASSLEPSGGPGGETQYF	TGCGCCAGCAGCTTGGAGCCTAGCGGGGGCCCCGGGGGAGAGACCCAGTACTTC
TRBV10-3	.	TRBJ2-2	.	CAISDWGNTGELFF	TGTGCCATCAGTGACTGGGGCAACACCGGGGAGCTGTTTTTT
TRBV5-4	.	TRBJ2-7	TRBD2	CASSPGGAGKFSHEQYF	TGTGCCAGCAGCCCCGGGGGGGCAGGGAAGTTCAGCCACGAGCAGTACTTC
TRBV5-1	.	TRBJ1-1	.	CASSLELGGVTEAFF	TGCGCCAGCAGCTTGGAGCTGGGGGGTGTGACTGAAGCTTTCTTT
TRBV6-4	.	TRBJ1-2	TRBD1	CASSDSSGTGRGYTF	TGTGCCAGCAGTGACTCCAGCGGGACAGGACGTGGCTACACCTTC
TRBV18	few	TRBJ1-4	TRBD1	CASSPRDREWTNEKLFF	TGTGCCAGCTCACCCCGGGACAGGGAGTGGACTAATGAAAAACTGTTTTTT
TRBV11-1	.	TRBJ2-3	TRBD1	CASSLGGGQLTDTQYF	TGTGCCAGCAGCTTAGGTGGGGGACAGCTCACAGATACGCAGTATTTT
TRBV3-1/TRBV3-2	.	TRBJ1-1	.	CASSQVQGWVNTEAFF	TGTGCCAGCAGCCAAGTCCAGGGGTGGGTGAACACTGAAGCTTTCTTT
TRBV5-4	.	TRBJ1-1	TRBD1	CASSGKNRGGTEAFF	TGTGCCAGCAGCGGGAAGAACAGGGGGGGCACTGAAGCTTTCTTT
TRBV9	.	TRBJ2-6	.	CASSVGTNSGANVLTF	TGTGCCAGCAGCGTAGGGACAAACTCTGGGGCCAACGTCCTGACTTTC
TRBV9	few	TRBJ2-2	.	CASSNPGGIEAGELFF	TGTGCCAGCAGCAACCCAGGGGGGATAGAAGCCGGGGAGCTGTTTTTT
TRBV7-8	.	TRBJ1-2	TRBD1	CASSPRVLGQGPSGYTF	TGTGCCAGCAGCCCCCGGGTTCTAGGACAGGGTCCATCTGGCTACACCTTC
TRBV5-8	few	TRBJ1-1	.	CASSWGGNTEAFF	TGTGCCAGCAGTTGGGGAGGGAACACTGAAGCTTTCTTT
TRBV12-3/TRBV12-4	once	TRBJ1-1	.	CASSYIMNTEAFF	TGTGCCAGCAGTTACATTATGAACACTGAAGCTTTCTTT
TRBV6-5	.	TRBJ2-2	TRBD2	CASSYAGTTTGELFF	TGTGCCAGCAGTTACGCCGGGACTACCACCGGGGAGCTGTTTTTT
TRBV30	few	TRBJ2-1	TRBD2	CAWRAGTSGRNEQFF	TGTGCCTGGAGGGCCGGGACTAGCGGGAGAAATGAGCAGTTCTTC
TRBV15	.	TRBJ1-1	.	CATSRGPSPEAFF	TGTGCCACCAGCAGGGGGCCTAGTCCTGAAGCTTTCTTT
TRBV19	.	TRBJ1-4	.	CASSMGGQGGEKLFF	TGTGCCAGTAGTATGGGAGGGCAGGGCGGTGAAAAACTGTTTTTT
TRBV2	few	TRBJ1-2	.	CASSDRGYGYTF	TGTGCCAGCAGTGACAGGGGTTATGGCTACACCTTC
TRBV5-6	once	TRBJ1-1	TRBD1	CASSLGDSIEAFF	TGTGCCAGCAGCTTGGGGGACAGCATTGAAGCTTTCTTT
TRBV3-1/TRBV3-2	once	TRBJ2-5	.	CASSQDPGGQETQYF	TGTGCCAGCAGCCAAGATCCCGGCGGGCAAGAGACCCAGTACTTC
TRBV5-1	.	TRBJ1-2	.	CASSKGANYGYTF	TGCGCCAGCAGTAAGGGAGCAAACTATGGCTACACCTTC
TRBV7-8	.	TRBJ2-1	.	CASSLGGRVSYNEQFF	TGTGCCAGCAGCTTAGGAGGGCGGGTATCCTACAATGAGCAGTTCTTC
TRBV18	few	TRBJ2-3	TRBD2	CASSPPRPSGGENTDTQYF	TGTGCCAGCTCACCACCGAGGCCTAGCGGGGGGGAAAATACAGATACGCAGTATTTT
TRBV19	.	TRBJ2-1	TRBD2	CASSIRPSGMGPPFF	TGTGCCAGTAGTATAAGGCCTAGCGGGATGGGTCCCCCGTTCTTC
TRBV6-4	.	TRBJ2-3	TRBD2	CASRERGWTDTQYF	TGTGCCAGCAGAGAGCGGGGCTGGACAGATACGCAGTATTTT
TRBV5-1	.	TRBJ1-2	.	CASSFSRGIGGNYGYTF	TGCGCCAGCAGTTTCTCAAGGGGGATCGGCGGTAACTATGGCTACACCTTC
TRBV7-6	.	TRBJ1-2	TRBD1	CASSFGQGLGYTF	TGTGCCAGCAGCTTTGGACAGGGGCTAGGCTACACCTTC
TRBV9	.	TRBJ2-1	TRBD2	CASSAQFARTSGRASYNEQFF	TGTGCCAGCAGCGCCCAGTTCGCCAGGACTAGCGGGAGGGCCTCCTACAATGAGCAGTTCTTC
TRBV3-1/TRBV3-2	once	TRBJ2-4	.	CASSQTGAADREVTKNIQYF	TGTGCCAGCAGCCAAACGGGGGCGGCGGATCGGGAGGTAACCAAAAACATTCAGTACTTC
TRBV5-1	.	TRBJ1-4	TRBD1	CASSPQTGLSNEKLFF	TGCGCCAGCAGCCCCCAGACAGGGTTATCTAATGAAAAACTGTTTTTT
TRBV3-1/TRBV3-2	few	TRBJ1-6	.	CASSHTGRGGVRGSPLHF	TGTGCCAGCAGCCATACCGGAAGGGGTGGGGTCCGCGGTTCACCCCTCCACTTT
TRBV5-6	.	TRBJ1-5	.	CASSLGSGQPQHF	TGTGCCAGCAGCTTGGGGAGCGGTCAGCCCCAGCATTTT
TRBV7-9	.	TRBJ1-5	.	CASSGTKYSNQPQHF	TGTGCCAGCAGCGGCACGAAGTATAGCAATCAGCCCCAGCATTTT
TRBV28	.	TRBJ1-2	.	CASSFFPPGRGYTF	TGTGCCAGCAGTTTTTTTCCCCCGGGTCGGGGCTACACCTTC
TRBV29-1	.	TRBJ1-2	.	CSVEERVRSYGYTF	TGCAGCGTTGAAGAAAGAGTCAGGTCCTATGGCTACACCTTC